Shown below are 26 T cell receptor beta chains from a single sample sequenced in a study of CD8+ T cells in alopecia areata. It was cDNA, reverse transcribed from extracted RNA, that served as the sequencing template. Sequenced by immunoSEQ multiplex PCR; TCRdb stores in-frame clones only, minus some. The sample records some 120,000 clones, over 50% being singletons. Sequencing used CD4+ T cells sorted from blood, obtained at week 0. The receptors shown here come from a human donor with alopecia areata.

This rearrangement joins TRBV19 to TRBJ1-1, with 7 bases identical to TRBD1. Germline trimming cut 7 bases from V and 0 bases from J; bases unmatched to any gene: 2. The CDR3 has 13 amino acids. Germline V gene lookup returns CDR1 LNHDA and CDR2 SQIVND (reference sequence). The CDR3 bases are TGTGCCAGTAAGGGACAGATGAACACTGAAGCTTTCTTT. It is translated as CASKGQMNTEAFF.

This chain joins TRBV6-5 and TRBJ1-1, with D possibly being TRBD1 (5 bases). V was trimmed by 0 bases and J by 14 bases, leaving 13 bases between them. The CDR3 loop spans 12 amino acids. Germline CDR1 reads MNHEY; CDR2 reads SVGAGI. The CDR3 DNA follows: TGTGCCAGCAGTTACTCGGGGGACGGGGTATTCTTT. Protein product: CASSYSGDGVFF.

The gene calls are TRBV9 and TRBJ2-7; 7 bases are a match to TRBD2. The germline V gene has CDR1 SGDLS and CDR2 YYNGEE. CDR3 length: 15 residues. The V and J ends lost 0 bases and 1 base, in that order; junction bases with no gene match: 4. The CDR3 here is CASSVDSGASYEQYF. In nucleotides, the CDR3 is TGTGCCAGCAGCGTAGACAGCGGGGCTTCCTACGAGCAGTACTTC.

This clone showed up just a few times. V and J are TRBV25-1 and TRBJ2-5; D not resolved. The CDR3 covers 11 residues. In germline, CDR1 is MGHDK, CDR2 SYGVNS. Trimming cost V 8 bases and J 5 bases, with 9 bases left between them. In nucleotides, the CDR3 is TGTGCCAGCGCGTCCGGGGAGACCCAGTACTTC. Its protein product is CASASGETQYF.

The genes are TRBV9 and TRBJ2-5; the D gene is possibly TRBD1 (7 bases). The V and J ends lost 3 bases and 4 bases respectively, with 16 bases between them. Per germline, CDR1 SGDLS and CDR2 YYNGEE. This CDR3 contains 15 residues. The CDR3: CASSASPQGGETQYF. The DNA for the CDR3 is TGTGCCAGCAGCGCCTCTCCCCAGGGGGGAGAGACCCAGTACTTC.

This clone was counted only a few times. The chain uses TRBV29-1 and TRBJ2-6; D is perhaps TRBD1 (6 bases). The V end was cut by 7 bases, the J end by 0 bases, with 16 bases between. This CDR3 contains 16 residues. Germline CDR1 and CDR2: SQVTM and ANQGSEA. The CDR3 loop is CSAGTTGGSGANVLTF. CDR3 DNA: TGCAGCGCCGGAACGACAGGCGGCTCTGGGGCCAACGTCCTGACTTTC.

This clone appeared once. The chain links TRBV6-5 to TRBJ2-3; D not resolved. The CDR3 runs to 16 residues. Trimming stripped 0 bases from V and 4 bases from J, with 14 bases between. Germline CDR1 and CDR2: MNHEY and SVGAGI. CDR3 coding DNA: TGTGCCAGCAGTTACTCGGGCAGCGCGTGGGCAGATACGCAGTATTTT. Protein: CASSYSGSAWADTQYF.

This clone has a handful of counts. V usage is TRBV5-4 and J usage is TRBJ2-3, with D possibly being TRBD2 (6 bases). The germline gives CDR1 SGHNT, CDR2 YYREEE (reference sequence). The CDR3 extends over 14 amino acids. Between the trimmed V and J ends, which lost 3 bases and 0 bases, there was a span of 8 bases. As DNA, the CDR3 is TGTGCCAGCAGCTCGGGGACTAGCACAGATACGCAGTATTTT. This sequence encodes CASSSGTSTDTQYF. Supplemented by reference TRBV5-4 and TRBJ2-3, the full variable domain reads ETGVTQSPTHLIKTRGQQVTLRCSSQSGHNTVSWYQQALGQGPQFIFQYYREEENGRGNFPPRFSGLQFPNYSSELNVNALELDDSALYLCASSSGTSTDTQYFGPGTRLTVL.

This clone was observed a few times. The chain has TRBV6-1 and TRBJ1-2, with TRBD1 matching over 10 bases. Per germline, CDR1 MNHNS and CDR2 SASEGT. This CDR3 is 15 amino acids long. Trimming at V came to 6 bases and at J to 7 bases, leaving 11 bases not matched to a gene. CDR3 in amino acids: CASSNTAGQGFGYTF. CDR3 bases: TGTGCCAGCAGCAATACGGCGGGACAGGGGTTTGGCTACACCTTC.

This clone was counted only a few times. The chain combines TRBV7-2 with TRBJ2-5, with TRBD1 identical over 8 bases. Germline assignment: CDR1 SGHTA and CDR2 FQGNSA. Losses at the gene ends were 5 bases for V and 2 bases for J; bases not matched to a gene: 13. The CDR3 length is 17 residues. The CDR3 spells CASSPLRGLARQETQYF. The CDR3 DNA reads TGTGCCAGCAGCCCTCTCAGGGGGCTAGCGAGACAAGAGACCCAGTACTTC.

The chain employs TRBV10-3 and TRBJ1-2, with TRBD1 matching over 12 bases. This CDR3 contains 16 residues. Germline V gene lookup returns CDR1 ENHRY and CDR2 SYGVKD. Unmatched junction bases numbered 7, after V lost 0 bases and J lost 8 bases. CDR3 in DNA: TGTGCCATCAGTGAGTCTAGGGGACAGGGGGCACGGGGCTACACCTTC. Its translation is CAISESRGQGARGYTF.

J is TRBJ2-7 and V is TRBV6-1, with D hard to call. The V end was cut by 2 bases, the J end by 4 bases, with 15 bases between. Germline assignment: CDR1 MNHNS and CDR2 SASEGT. The CDR3 runs to 15 residues. As DNA, the CDR3 is TGTGCCAGCAGTGAAACAATGGAAAGGGAATACGAGCAGTACTTC. Amino acid sequence: CASSETMEREYEQYF.

Sample share makes this clone medium-sized. The chain carries TRBV4-3 and TRBJ1-3, with D possibly matching TRBD1 (6 bases). The CDR3 contains 15 residues. Trimming removed 3 bases at V and 4 bases at J, with 13 bases between. Germline loops: CDR1 LGHNA, CDR2 YSLEER. The CDR3 region has the DNA TGCGCCAGCAGCCATACTCAGGGGTCCGGAAACACCATATATTTT. It encodes CASSHTQGSGNTIYF.

This clone was counted a few times. The gene calls are TRBV4-3 and TRBJ2-3, with 12 positions matching TRBD2. Trimming removed 0 bases from V and 3 bases from J; junction bases left unmatched: 4. The CDR3 is made up of 17 amino acids. Germline CDR1 and CDR2: LGHNA and YSLEER. The CDR3 region is CASSQEGLAGRTDTQYF. As DNA, the CDR3 is TGCGCCAGCAGCCAAGAAGGACTAGCGGGACGGACAGATACGCAGTATTTT.

The table lists this clone with a count of one. The V call is TRBV27, the J call TRBJ2-1; D not resolved. The CDR3 length is 13 residues. Looked up from germline, CDR1 is MNHEY and CDR2 is SMNVEV (reference sequence). The V and J ends lost 6 bases and 8 bases respectively, with 14 bases between them. CDR3 DNA: TGTGCCAGCAGGGCCCTAGATTTGGATGAGCAGTTCTTC. Its translation is CASRALDLDEQFF.

This chain links TRBV7-2 with TRBJ2-7; 10 nucleotides agree with TRBD2. Germline values: CDR1 SGHTA, CDR2 FQGNSA. J was trimmed by 0 bases and V by 4 bases; bases with no gene match: 9. The CDR3 is 17 residues long. The DNA for the CDR3 is TGTGCCAGCAGCTCTACACCTAGCGGGGGCCACTCCTACGAGCAGTACTTC. This codes for CASSSTPSGGHSYEQYF. The variable domain in full, with the rest retrieved from reference TRBV7-2 and TRBJ2-7, is GAGVSQSPSNKVTEKGKDVELRCDPISGHTALYWYRQSLGQGLEFLIYFQGNSAPDKSGLPSDRFSAERTGGSVSTLTIQRTQQEDSAVYLCASSSTPSGGHSYEQYFGPGTRLTVT.

This clone was counted between two and nine times. The genes are TRBV28 and TRBJ2-7; possibly TRBD1 for D (5 bases). The CDR3 is made up of 14 amino acids. V was pared by 7 bases and J by 4 bases, with 17 bases between. The germline V gene encodes CDR1 MDHEN and CDR2 SYDVKM. CDR3 bases: TGTGCCAGCAAATTGCCGACAGCCCCTTACGAGCAGTACTTC. Translating it yields CASKLPTAPYEQYF.

Of note for this clone: This sample also contains other DNA sequences that code for the same CDR3. V usage is TRBV6-6 and J usage is TRBJ2-7; D gene unclear. Germline V gene lookup returns CDR1 MNHNY and CDR2 SVGAGI (reference sequence). V was pared by 6 bases and J by 0 bases, with 9 bases between. This CDR3 region has 13 residues. DNA for the CDR3: TGTGCCAGCAGAGACGGCCCCTCCTACGAGCAGTACTTC. Encoded protein: CASRDGPSYEQYF.

J is TRBJ1-5 and V is TRBV30; D is perhaps TRBD1 (5 bases). Trimming stripped 5 bases from V and 4 bases from J, with 21 bases between. The CDR3 covers 16 residues. Germline V CDR1 and CDR2: GTSNPN, SVGIG (reference sequence). Written as DNA, the CDR3 is TGTGCCTGGGGGAGACAGCCCCCAACGCCAAATCAGCCCCAGCATTTT. Translating it yields CAWGRQPPTPNQPQHF.

The chain has TRBV25-1 and TRBJ2-3; weak D call: TRBD1 (6 bases). The V end lost 3 bases, the J end lost 2 bases, and 21 bases lay between the germline ends. CDR1 and CDR2 from the germline V gene are MGHDK and SYGVNS. The CDR3 loop spans 18 amino acids. CDR3 DNA sequence: TGTGCCAGCAGTGATCATCGACAGGACGATACCCTCACAGATACGCAGTATTTT. It specifies CASSDHRQDDTLTDTQYF.

This chain uses TRBV10-3 with TRBJ1-2; D is perhaps TRBD1 (5 bases). The CDR3 contains 12 residues. Germline CDR1 ENHRY, CDR2 SYGVKD. Deletions cut 6 bases from V and 6 bases from J, with 11 bases between. CDR3 sequence reads: CAISVSGDGYTF. CDR3 in DNA: TGTGCCATCAGCGTATCGGGGGATGGCTACACCTTC.

J is TRBJ2-7 and V is TRBV6-5; D perhaps matches TRBD1 (5 bases). Germline-derived CDR1 and CDR2 are MNHEY and SVGAGI. The CDR3 is 15 amino acids. The V and J ends lost 5 bases and 3 bases respectively, with 17 bases between them. CDR3 residues: CASSIRQTTYYEQYF. The CDR3 DNA sequence: TGTGCCAGCAGTATACGACAGACAACGTACTACGAGCAGTACTTC.

V gene TRBV7-9 combines with J gene TRBJ2-1, with 14 bases matching TRBD2. V was clipped by 2 bases and J by 8 bases; unmatched bases: 8. The CDR3 is 17 residues long. Germline loops: CDR1 SEHNR, CDR2 FQNEAQ (reference sequence). The CDR3 region has the DNA TGTGCCAGCAGCTTACCCACGGGACTAGCGGGAGCAGATGAGCAGTTCTTC. Translating gives CASSLPTGLAGADEQFF.

This clone was detected a few times. The rearrangement joins TRBV4-3 to TRBJ1-4; 7 nucleotides line up with TRBD1. CDR3 size: 17 residues. The junction had 7 bases not matched to a gene; V was cut back by 3 bases and J by 0 bases. Germline-derived CDR1 and CDR2 are LGHNA and YSLEER. The CDR3 here is CASSQGTGVPTNEKLFF. DNA of the CDR3: TGCGCCAGCAGCCAGGGAACAGGGGTCCCAACTAATGAAAAACTGTTTTTT.

The chain's CDR3 is CASSDGASGETQYF. The CDR3 bases are TGCGCCAGCTCCGATGGGGCCTCTGGGGAGACCCAGTACTTC. The V and J genes are TRBV5-1 and TRBJ2-5; D is possibly TRBD1 (5 bases). This CDR3 contains 14 residues. Germline loops: CDR1 SGHRS, CDR2 YFSETQ. The V gene lost 7 bases and the J gene lost 5 bases, with 18 bases spanning the gap.

This chain links TRBV4-2 with TRBJ2-7; TRBD2 is a possible D gene (7 bases). With 1 base removed from V and 6 bases from J, the gap between germline ends came to 16 bases. Germline CDR1 and CDR2: LGHNA and YNFKEQ. The CDR3 consists of 15 residues. The CDR3 nucleotides read TGTGCCAGCAGCCAAGGGGAACAGGGCGGGAGCGAGCAGTACTTC. This sequence encodes CASSQGEQGGSEQYF.